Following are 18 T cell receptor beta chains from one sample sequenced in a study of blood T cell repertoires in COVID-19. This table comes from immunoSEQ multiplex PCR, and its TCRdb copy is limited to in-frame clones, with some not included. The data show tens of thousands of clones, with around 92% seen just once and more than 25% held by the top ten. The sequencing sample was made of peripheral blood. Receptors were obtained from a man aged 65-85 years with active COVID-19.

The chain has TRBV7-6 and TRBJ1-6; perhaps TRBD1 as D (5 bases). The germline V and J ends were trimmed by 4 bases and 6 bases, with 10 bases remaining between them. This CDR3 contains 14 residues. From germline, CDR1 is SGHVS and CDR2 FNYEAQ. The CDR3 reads CASSSDRSNSPLHF. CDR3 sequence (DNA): TGTGCCAGCAGCTCCGACAGAAGTAATTCACCCCTCCACTTT.

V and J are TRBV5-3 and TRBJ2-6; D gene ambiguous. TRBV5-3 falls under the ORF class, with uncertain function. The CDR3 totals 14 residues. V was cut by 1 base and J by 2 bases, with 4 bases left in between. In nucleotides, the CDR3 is TGTGCCAGAAGCTTGTCTGCTGGGGCCAACGTCCTGACTTTC. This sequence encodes CARSLSAGANVLTF.

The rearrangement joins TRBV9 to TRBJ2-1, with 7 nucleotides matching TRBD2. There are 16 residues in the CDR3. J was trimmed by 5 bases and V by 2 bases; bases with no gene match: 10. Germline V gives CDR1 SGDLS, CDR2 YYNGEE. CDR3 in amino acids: CASSVGGRDYNNEQFF. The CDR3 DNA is TGTGCCAGCAGCGTTGGGGGAAGGGACTACAACAATGAGCAGTTCTTC.

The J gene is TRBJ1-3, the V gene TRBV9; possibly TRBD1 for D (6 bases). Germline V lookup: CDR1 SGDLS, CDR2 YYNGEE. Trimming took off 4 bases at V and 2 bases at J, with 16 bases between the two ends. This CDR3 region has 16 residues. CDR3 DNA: TGTGCCAGCAGCCCGGGACACTTAGGGGCTGGAAACACCATATATTTT. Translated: CASSPGHLGAGNTIYF. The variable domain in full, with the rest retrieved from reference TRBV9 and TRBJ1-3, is DSGVTQTPKHLITATGQRVTLRCSPRSGDLSVYWYQQSLDQGLQFLIQYYNGEERAKGNILERFSAQQFPDLHSELNLSSLELGDSALYFCASSPGHLGAGNTIYFGEGSWLTVV.

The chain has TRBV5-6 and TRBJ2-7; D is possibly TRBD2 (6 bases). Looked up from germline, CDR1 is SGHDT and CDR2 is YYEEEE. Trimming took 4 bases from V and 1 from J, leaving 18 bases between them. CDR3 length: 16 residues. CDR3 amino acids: CASSTFGGARSYEQYF. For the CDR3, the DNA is TGTGCCAGCAGCACCTTTGGAGGGGCCCGATCCTACGAGCAGTACTTC.

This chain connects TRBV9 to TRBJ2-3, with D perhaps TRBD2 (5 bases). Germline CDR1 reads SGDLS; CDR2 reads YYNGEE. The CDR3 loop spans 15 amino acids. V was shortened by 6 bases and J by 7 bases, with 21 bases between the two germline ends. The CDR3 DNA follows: TGTGCCAGCACCCGACGGACTGAATCTCCGAATACGCAGTATTTT. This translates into CASTRRTESPNTQYF.

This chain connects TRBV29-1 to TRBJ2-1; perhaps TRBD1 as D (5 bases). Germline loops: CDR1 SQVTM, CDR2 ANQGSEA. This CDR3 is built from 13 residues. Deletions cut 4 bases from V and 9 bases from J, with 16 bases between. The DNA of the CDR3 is TGCAGCGTTGGATTCGGCAGGGCCGGTGAGCAGTTCTTC. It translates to CSVGFGRAGEQFF.

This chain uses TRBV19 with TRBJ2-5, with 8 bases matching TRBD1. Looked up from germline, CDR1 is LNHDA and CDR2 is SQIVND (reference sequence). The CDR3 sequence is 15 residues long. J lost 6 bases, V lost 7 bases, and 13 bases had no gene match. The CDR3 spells CASTDQATGVKTQYF. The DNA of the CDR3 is TGTGCCAGTACCGATCAAGCGACAGGGGTGAAGACCCAGTACTTC.

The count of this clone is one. The DNA of the CDR3 is TGTGCCAGCAGCGAGAGGAATTACAGGGGTGGCTACACCTTC. This codes for CASSERNYRGGYTF. The chain joins TRBV28 to TRBJ1-2, with 7 bases that match TRBD1. CDR3 length: 14 residues. Germline V lookup: CDR1 MDHEN, CDR2 SYDVKM. V shed 6 bases and J 7 bases; nucleotides not matched to a gene: 11.

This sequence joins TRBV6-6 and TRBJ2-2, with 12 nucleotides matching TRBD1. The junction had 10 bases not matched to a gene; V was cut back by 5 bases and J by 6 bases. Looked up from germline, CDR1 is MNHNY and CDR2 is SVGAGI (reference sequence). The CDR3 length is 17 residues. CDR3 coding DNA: TGTGCCAGCAGTCATCCCCGCGGGACAGGGGGCCCCGGGGAGCTGTTTTTT. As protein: CASSHPRGTGGPGELFF.

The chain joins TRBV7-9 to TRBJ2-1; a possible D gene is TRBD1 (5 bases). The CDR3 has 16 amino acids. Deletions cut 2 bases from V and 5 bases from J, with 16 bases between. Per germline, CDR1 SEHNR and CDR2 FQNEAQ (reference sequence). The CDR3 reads CASSLSRAFEDNEQFF. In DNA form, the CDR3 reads TGTGCCAGCAGCTTATCCAGGGCATTCGAGGACAATGAGCAGTTCTTC.

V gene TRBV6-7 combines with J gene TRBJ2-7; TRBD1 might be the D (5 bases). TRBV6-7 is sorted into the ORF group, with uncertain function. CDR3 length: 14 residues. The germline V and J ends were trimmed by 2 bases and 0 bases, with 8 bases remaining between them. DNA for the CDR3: TGTGCCAGCAGTTACCTCAGGGACTCCTACGAGCAGTACTTC. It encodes CASSYLRDSYEQYF.

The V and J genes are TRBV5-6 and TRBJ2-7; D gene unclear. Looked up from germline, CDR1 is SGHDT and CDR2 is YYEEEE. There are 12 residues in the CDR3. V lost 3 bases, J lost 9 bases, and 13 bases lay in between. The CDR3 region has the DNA TGTGCCAGCAGCTCCCCGGTTGCGGTGCAGTACTTC. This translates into CASSSPVAVQYF.

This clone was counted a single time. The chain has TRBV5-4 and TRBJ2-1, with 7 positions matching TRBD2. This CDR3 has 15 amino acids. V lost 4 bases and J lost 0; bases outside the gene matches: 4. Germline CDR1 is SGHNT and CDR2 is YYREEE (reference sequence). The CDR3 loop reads CASSRLARSYNEQFF. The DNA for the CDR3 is TGTGCCAGCAGCCGACTAGCCCGCTCCTACAATGAGCAGTTCTTC.

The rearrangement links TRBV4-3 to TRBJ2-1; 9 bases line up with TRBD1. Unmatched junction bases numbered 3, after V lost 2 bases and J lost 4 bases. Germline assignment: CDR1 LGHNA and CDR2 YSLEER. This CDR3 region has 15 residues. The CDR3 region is CASSQTGGLYNEQFF. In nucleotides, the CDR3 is TGCGCCAGCAGCCAAACAGGGGGCCTTTACAATGAGCAGTTCTTC.

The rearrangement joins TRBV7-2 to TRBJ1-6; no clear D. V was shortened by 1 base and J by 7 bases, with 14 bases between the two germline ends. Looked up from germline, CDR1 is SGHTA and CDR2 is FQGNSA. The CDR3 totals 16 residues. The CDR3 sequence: CASSLVTTRLNSPLHF. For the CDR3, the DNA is TGTGCCAGCAGCTTAGTCACCACACGCTTGAATTCACCCCTCCACTTT. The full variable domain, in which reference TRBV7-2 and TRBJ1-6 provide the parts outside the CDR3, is GAGVSQSPSNKVTEKGKDVELRCDPISGHTALYWYRQSLGQGLEFLIYFQGNSAPDKSGLPSDRFSAERTGGSVSTLTIQRTQQEDSAVYLCASSLVTTRLNSPLHFGNGTRLTVT.

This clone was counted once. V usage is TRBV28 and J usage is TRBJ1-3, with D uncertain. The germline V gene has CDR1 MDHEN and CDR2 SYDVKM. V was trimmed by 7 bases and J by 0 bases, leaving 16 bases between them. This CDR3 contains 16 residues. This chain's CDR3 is CASTTERTSSGNTIYF. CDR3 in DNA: TGTGCCAGCACTACGGAGCGGACCAGCTCTGGAAACACCATATATTTT.

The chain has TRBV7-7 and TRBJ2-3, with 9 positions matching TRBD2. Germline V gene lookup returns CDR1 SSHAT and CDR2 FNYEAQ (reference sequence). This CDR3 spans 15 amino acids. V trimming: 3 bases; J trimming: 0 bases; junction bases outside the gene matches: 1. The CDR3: CASSLAGGSTDTQYF. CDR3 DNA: TGTGCCAGCAGCTTGGCGGGAGGGAGCACAGATACGCAGTATTTT.